The clone carrying this T cell receptor (beta chain) was picked up one time. Its antigen is not known. These data belong to a study of cytomegalovirus exposure and HLA in healthy donors. General study findings and limits: According to an earlier analysis, most TCR beta V segments yielded productive rearrangements about 90% or about 30% of the time. Clonal expansion was found to be greater in HLA-associated TCR beta chains than in equally common others in a later analysis. In a later analysis, at a false discovery rate of 0.05, under 20,000 TCR beta sequences matched HLA alleles. Researchers had no immune exposure information except CMV serostatus available.

Use of 60 Vbeta and 13 Jbeta primers characterized the PCR. Generated by immunoSEQ multiplex PCR, the TCRdb table keeps only in-frame clones and is missing some. The sample has around 150,000 clones; more than 75% are singletons. This CDR3 spans 13 amino acids. Germline-derived CDR1 and CDR2 are SQVTM and ANQGSEA. Between the trimmed V and J ends, which lost 6 bases and 4 bases, there was a span of 15 bases. This clonotype was sampled from a man aged 30 to 39 in good health and CMV-seronegative. Source material: PBMCs. This chain connects TRBV29-1 to TRBJ1-2, with unresolved D. CDR3 loop: CSVRVLHRYGYTF. As DNA, the CDR3 is TGCAGCGTGAGGGTCCTACACCGCTATGGCTACACCTTC.